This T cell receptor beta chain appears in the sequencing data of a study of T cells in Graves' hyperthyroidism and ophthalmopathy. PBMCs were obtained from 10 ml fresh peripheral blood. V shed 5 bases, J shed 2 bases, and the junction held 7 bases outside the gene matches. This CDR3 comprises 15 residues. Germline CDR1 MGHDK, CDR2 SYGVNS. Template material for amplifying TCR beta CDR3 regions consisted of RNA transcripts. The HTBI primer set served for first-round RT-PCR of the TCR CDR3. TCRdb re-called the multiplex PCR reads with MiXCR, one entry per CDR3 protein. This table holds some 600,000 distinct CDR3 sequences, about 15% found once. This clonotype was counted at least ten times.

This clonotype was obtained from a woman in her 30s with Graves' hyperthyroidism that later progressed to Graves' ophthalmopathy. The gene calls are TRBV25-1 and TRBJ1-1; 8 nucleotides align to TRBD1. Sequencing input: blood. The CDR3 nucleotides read TGTGCCAGCAGTCCGGGACAGGACCTTAACACTGAAGCTTTCTTT. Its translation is CASSPGQDLNTEAFF.